The following is a T cell receptor (beta chain) sequence with its context. Its antigen is not yet known. Base qualities were left out, and no much larger clone turns up one base away. Taken with the paper, the label for time point translates to: baseline before first vaccination. Vaccinee samples came from UK trials COV001 and COV002, including a single-blind randomized controlled phase 2/3 trial of AZD1222 (ChAdOx1 nCoV-19) in healthy adults. For TCRbeta chain sequencing, PBMC samples from trial participants were taken at day 0 and at day 28 after the second dose. The CDR3 regions of human TCRbeta chains were analyzed by immunosequencing. Per the authors' processing: Repertoire TCRs were checked for matches against a reference library of SARS-CoV-2-specific TCRs that had been generated using the MIRA antigen-specificity platform. Breadth was defined as the fraction of unique TCRs that were SARS-CoV-2-associated, and depth was defined as the fraction of total T cells that were SARS-CoV-2-associated. Using the MIRA data, every spike-specific TCR was mapped to the spike region that the TCR reacted to and assigned to either a CD4 or a CD8 class. Log10-transformed breadth and depth values were compared by one-way ANOVA with Sidak's multiple comparisons tests. This immuneACCESS table, as held by TCRdb, lists in-frame sequences with V and J called but not all clones. Of the missing ones, under half trace to an unresolved V gene in checked studies; the others have no known cause. D and trimming were read from the DNA, whereas the V and J calls and clone size are those reported in that table. The sample table shows about 170,000 clones, and roughly nine tenths are seen once. The top ten clonotypes cover 6.5% to 7% of the sample.

Unmatched junction bases come to 9, with V trimmed by 0 bases and J by 6 bases. The CDR3 contains 17 residues, cysteine and phenylalanine counted. Only the CDR3 DNA stays, 51 bases, in frame from base 1. CDR1 is given as LGHDT and CDR2 as YNNKEL, both from the germline V gene (reference sequence). The entry originates in a study of T cell responses to AZD1222 COVID-19 vaccine (dated by TCRdb to about 2021). In terms of the full investigation: AZD1222 recipients whose second dose came at about 4 weeks and those whose second dose came at about 12 weeks were combined into one group, since spike-specific TCR depth and breadth did not differ between the two schedules. TCR sequencing was performed for some 250 trial participants, of whom about 200 were given two doses of AZD1222 and approximately 25 were given two doses of MenACWY control vaccine. Trial participants were enrolled by age into subgroups of 18-55, 56-69 and 70-plus years, and around 140, 26 and 57 TCR-sequenced participants, respectively, were included in these subgroups. Beyond this particular receptor, the publication reports: Epitopes outside the regions mutated in the B.1.351 and B.1.1.7 variants were reportedly recognized by nearly half of the unique spike-specific TCRs. Because no day 14 peak-response samples were available, repertoires were characterized only after the peak T cell response. In the small 56-69-year group, the increase in depth fell short of significance, most likely because of low power. The vaccine-associated CD4 TCRs covered the entire spike protein, and the dominant responses fell in regions 160-218 and 743-854. Conclusions about previously exposed vaccinees are limited because only five to seven AZD1222 recipients were SARS-CoV-2 seropositive at baseline. Participants were mostly white British and included more females than males, and it was suggested by the authors that clonal diversity may have been underestimated. After two AZD1222 doses, both the breadth and the depth of spike-specific TCRs were significantly higher than at day 0 and than in MenACWY recipients.

This sequence uses TRBV3-1 (or the pseudogene TRBV3-2) and TRBJ2-2; TRBD1 aligns with 8 central bases. The specimen was peripheral blood, collected on day 0 of AZD1222 vaccination. The sequence came from an adult in good health. The CDR3 protein sequence reads: CASSQEVRTGTPGELFF. In nucleotides, the sequence is TGTGCCAGCAGCCAAGAGGTCCGGACAGGGACTCCCGGGGAGCTGTTTTTT.